The 31 T cell receptor beta chains reported below all come from one sample, sequenced in a study of blood T cell repertoires in COVID-19. The data were produced by immunoSEQ multiplex PCR, yet TCRdb's version contains in-frame clones alone and is incomplete. Of about 250,000 clones in the sample, about 83% were seen once. Input material: peripheral blood. The receptors shown here come from a woman aged 40 to 50 who had recovered from COVID-19.

The chain recombines TRBV11-3 with TRBJ2-1, with 7 bases aligning to TRBD2. Germline lookup yields CDR1 SGHNT and CDR2 YENEEA. The ends lost 5 bases at V and 7 bases at J; junction bases unmatched: 5. The CDR3 runs to 13 residues. This chain's CDR3 is CASSPGGGNEQFF. DNA for the CDR3: TGTGCCAGCAGCCCGGGGGGAGGGAATGAGCAGTTCTTC.

This clone came up once. This chain connects TRBV27 to TRBJ2-2, with 9 bases aligning to TRBD1. Looked up from germline, CDR1 is MNHEY and CDR2 is SMNVEV (reference sequence). This CDR3 spans 12 amino acids. V lost 8 bases to trimming and J lost 5 bases; unmatched junction nucleotides: 0. The CDR3 nucleotides read TGTGCCAGCGGGACAGGGACCGGGGAGCTGTTTTTT. Protein sequence: CASGTGTGELFF.

V usage is TRBV9 and J usage is TRBJ1-4; 7 bases are a match to TRBD1. Germline V CDR1 and CDR2: SGDLS, YYNGEE. The CDR3 covers 18 residues. The V segment lost 1 base and the J segment 5 bases; nucleotides outside the gene matches: 14. The CDR3 reads CASSVSFARDRRNEKLFF. CDR3 bases: TGTGCCAGCAGCGTAAGCTTCGCCCGGGACAGACGGAATGAAAAACTGTTTTTT.

This chain links TRBV24-1 with TRBJ2-3, with unresolved D. This CDR3 comprises 14 residues. The ends were cut back, 1 base at V and 5 bases at J, with 9 bases in the middle. CDR1 KGHDR and CDR2 SFDVKD come from the germline V gene. The CDR3 DNA sequence: TGTGCCACCAGTGATTTCGTCGGCGGAGATACGCAGTATTTT. Translation: CATSDFVGGDTQYF.

This clone was counted between two and nine times. This chain joins TRBV7-9 and TRBJ2-2, with a tentative D call TRBD1 (6 bases). The CDR3 is 18 residues long. The V gene lost 8 bases and the J gene lost 1 base, with 23 bases spanning the gap. The germline gives CDR1 SEHNR, CDR2 FQNEAQ (reference sequence). CDR3 coding DNA: TGTGCCAGCCGCATTGGACCCAAAGCAGGGGTGAACACCGGGGAGCTGTTTTTT. Translation: CASRIGPKAGVNTGELFF. Drawing the rest from reference TRBV7-9 and TRBJ2-2, the complete variable domain is DTGVSQNPRHKITKRGQNVTFRCDPISEHNRLYWYRQTLGQGPEFLTYFQNEAQLEKSRLLSDRFSAERPKGSFSTLEIQRTEQGDSAMYLCASRIGPKAGVNTGELFFGEGSRLTVL.

The rearrangement joins TRBV11-2 to TRBJ1-2, with D maybe TRBD1 (6 bases). Trimming removed 4 bases from V and 5 bases from J, with 11 bases in between. The CDR3 consists of 13 residues. Germline V lookup: CDR1 SGHAT, CDR2 FQNNGV. The CDR3 nucleotides are TGTGCCAGCAGCTACAGGGAAGGATATGGCTACACCTTC. It encodes CASSYREGYGYTF.

V is TRBV5-1 and J is TRBJ2-3, with D possibly TRBD2 on 6 matching bases. V lost 3 bases, J lost 0 bases, and 8 bases lay in between. Germline lookup yields CDR1 SGHRS and CDR2 YFSETQ. The CDR3 has 14 residues. In DNA, the CDR3 is TGCGCCAGCAGCTCCGGGACTAGCACAGATACGCAGTATTTT. Protein sequence: CASSSGTSTDTQYF. The full variable domain, in which reference TRBV5-1 and TRBJ2-3 provide the parts outside the CDR3, is KAGVTQTPRYLIKTRGQQVTLSCSPISGHRSVSWYQQTPGQGLQFLFEYFSETQRNKGNFPGRFSGRQFSNSRSEMNVSTLELGDSALYLCASSSGTSTDTQYFGPGTRLTVL.

The gene calls are TRBV3-1 (or the pseudogene TRBV3-2) and TRBJ1-6; tentative D call: TRBD1 (6 bases). Trimming pared 2 bases from V and 7 bases from J, leaving 9 bases between. The germline V gene has CDR1 LGHDT and CDR2 YNNKEL (reference sequence). The CDR3 is 14 amino acids. CDR3 sequence (DNA): TGTGCCAGCAGCCAACGGACAGCAAATTCACCCCTCCACTTT. It is translated as CASSQRTANSPLHF.

This rearrangement joins TRBV4-1 to TRBJ2-1, with D possibly being TRBD2 (7 bases). Germline V CDR1 and CDR2: MGHRA, YSYEKL. CDR3 length: 16 residues. The V end lost 0 bases, the J end lost 7 bases, and 16 bases lay between the germline ends. DNA for the CDR3: TGCGCCAGCAGCCAAGAGGTCCGGGGGGCCAGGAATGAGCAGTTCTTC. This gives the protein CASSQEVRGARNEQFF.

J is TRBJ2-3 and V is TRBV7-6; 13 bases line up with TRBD2. Germline-derived CDR1 and CDR2 are SGHVS and FNYEAQ. This CDR3 contains 16 residues. J was trimmed by 7 bases and V by 1 base; bases with no gene match: 5. For the CDR3, the DNA is TGTGCCAGCAGCTTAGAGACTAGCGGGGGGACTTATACGCAGTATTTT. Translation gives CASSLETSGGTYTQYF.

The CDR3 DNA reads as TGTGCCAGCAGCCCCGCTGGGACACCGGAGACCCAGTACTTC. Amino acid sequence: CASSPAGTPETQYF. This chain joins TRBV7-9 and TRBJ2-5; D is possibly TRBD1 (6 bases). The V gene's germline CDR1 is SEHNR and CDR2 FQNEAQ (reference sequence). This CDR3 has 14 residues. V lost 5 bases and J lost 5, with 15 bases in between.

The chain employs TRBV19 and TRBJ1-5, with D perhaps TRBD1 (5 bases). Germline V lookup: CDR1 LNHDA, CDR2 SQIVND (reference sequence). The CDR3 has 17 amino acids. V was shortened by 2 bases and J by 9 bases, with 23 bases between the two germline ends. CDR3 sequence: CASSIITAGKEGRPQHF. CDR3 in DNA: TGTGCCAGTAGTATAATCACGGCAGGCAAGGAGGGGCGGCCCCAGCATTTT.

The V gene is TRBV7-9, the J gene TRBJ2-5, with 9 bases lining up with TRBD2. The CDR3 sequence is 19 residues long. In germline, CDR1 is SEHNR, CDR2 FQNEAQ (reference sequence). Trimming removed 1 base from V and 3 bases from J; junction bases left unmatched: 15. CDR3 sequence: CASSLESIFKRLAEETQYF. The CDR3, as DNA: TGTGCCAGCAGCTTAGAGTCGATTTTTAAGCGACTAGCGGAAGAGACCCAGTACTTC.

This clone was detected a few times. This sample includes further DNA sequences coding for the same CDR3. The chain links TRBV28 to TRBJ2-5, with D perhaps TRBD1 (5 bases). This CDR3 is built from 14 residues. Germline V lookup: CDR1 MDHEN, CDR2 SYDVKM. Trimming removed 5 bases from V and 4 bases from J, with 14 bases in between. The CDR3 is CASSRQSRPETQYF. CDR3 sequence (DNA): TGTGCCAGCAGTCGACAGTCTCGGCCAGAGACCCAGTACTTC.

The chain joins TRBV5-1 to TRBJ2-3, with 9 bases identical to TRBD2. The germline gives CDR1 SGHRS, CDR2 YFSETQ. This CDR3 spans 16 amino acids. The V segment lost 4 bases and the J segment 6 bases; nucleotides outside the gene matches: 12. The CDR3 DNA sequence: TGCGCCAGCAGCCCGTACCGCGGGGGGGCCGCGGATACGCAGTATTTT. This encodes CASSPYRGGAADTQYF.

This clone has a single count. The CDR3 region is CASSFGLAGDTQYF. The CDR3, as DNA: TGTGCCAGCAGCTTTGGACTAGCAGGAGATACGCAGTATTTT. V usage is TRBV7-9 and J usage is TRBJ2-3; 8 nucleotides match TRBD2. The V segment lost 3 bases and the J segment 5 bases; nucleotides outside the gene matches: 4. Germline CDR1 reads SEHNR; CDR2 reads FQNEAQ (reference sequence). The CDR3 sequence is 14 residues long. The complete variable domain, with remaining parts taken from reference TRBV7-9 and TRBJ2-3, reads DTGVSQNPRHKITKRGQNVTFRCDPISEHNRLYWYRQTLGQGPEFLTYFQNEAQLEKSRLLSDRFSAERPKGSFSTLEIQRTEQGDSAMYLCASSFGLAGDTQYFGPGTRLTVL.

CDR3 sequence (DNA): TGTGCCAGCAGTCCTCCGGGACAGTCCTTTTATAATTCACCCCTCCACTTT. It is translated as CASSPPGQSFYNSPLHF. The rearrangement joins TRBV28 to TRBJ1-6; 7 bases map to TRBD1. Germline assignment: CDR1 MDHEN and CDR2 SYDVKM. The CDR3 is 17 residues long. V dropped 5 bases and J dropped 4; count of bases not matched to a gene: 11.

The J gene is TRBJ1-1, the V gene TRBV28; perhaps TRBD1 as D (5 bases). Looked up from germline, CDR1 is MDHEN and CDR2 is SYDVKM. There are 12 residues in the CDR3. Trimming pared 3 bases from V and 6 bases from J, leaving 8 bases between. The CDR3 DNA follows: TGTGCCAGCAGTTTGGGAGGGGCTGAAGCTTTCTTT. This sequence encodes CASSLGGAEAFF.

A few counts support this clone. The rearrangement uses TRBV6-5 and TRBJ1-1; D not certain. The CDR3 is made up of 15 amino acids. Germline V gene sequence: CDR1 MNHEY, CDR2 SVGAGI. Trimming left V 8 bases short and J 0 bases short, with 16 bases between. CDR3 sequence: CASGLFNSLNTEAFF. The CDR3 nucleotides are TGTGCCAGCGGTTTGTTTAACAGTTTGAACACTGAAGCTTTCTTT.

CDR3 region: CASRRGGRPYNYGYTF. The CDR3 DNA follows: TGTGCCAGCAGGCGAGGAGGCCGCCCATATAACTATGGCTACACCTTC. The V gene is TRBV2, the J gene TRBJ1-2; D is unclear. The CDR3 is 16 amino acids. Trimming stripped 6 bases from V and 1 base from J, with 18 bases between. Germline V gene sequence: CDR1 SNHLY, CDR2 FYNNEI.

CDR3 amino acids: CASSLSPGGGYSPLHF. CDR3 bases: TGTGCCAGCAGTTTATCCCCAGGGGGCGGATATTCACCCCTCCACTTT. This rearrangement joins TRBV27 to TRBJ1-6, with TRBD1 matching 8 bases. The CDR3 runs to 16 residues. Per the germline V gene, CDR1 is MNHEY and CDR2 is SMNVEV (reference sequence). V was pared by 0 bases and J by 8 bases, with 6 bases of the junction left unmatched.

This chain joins TRBV6-5 and TRBJ2-5; tentative D call: TRBD1 (6 bases). V was shortened by 4 bases and J by 5 bases, with 17 bases between the two germline ends. From germline, CDR1 is MNHEY and CDR2 SVGAGI. The CDR3 is 15 residues long. The CDR3 DNA sequence: TGTGCCAGCAGTTTAAACAGGGTGGGATCGGAGACCCAGTACTTC. This gives the protein CASSLNRVGSETQYF.

The V gene is TRBV19, the J gene TRBJ2-7; D perhaps matches TRBD1 (5 bases). V was cut by 3 bases and J by 3 bases, with 15 bases left in between. CDR1 and CDR2 from the germline V gene are LNHDA and SQIVND (reference sequence). The CDR3 totals 15 residues. The DNA for the CDR3 is TGTGCCAGTAGTATCCGCGCAGGGTCGAACTACGAGCAGTACTTC. It translates to CASSIRAGSNYEQYF. Full variable domain (outside the CDR3, taken from reference TRBV19 and TRBJ2-7): DGGITQSPKYLFRKEGQNVTLSCEQNLNHDAMYWYRQDPGQGLRLIYYSQIVNDFQKGDIAEGYSVSREKKESFPLTVTSAQKNPTAFYLCASSIRAGSNYEQYFGPGTRLTVT.

The rearrangement links TRBV3-1 (or the pseudogene TRBV3-2) to TRBJ2-3, with D perhaps TRBD2 (6 bases). The V gene lost 3 bases and the J gene lost 0 bases, with 10 bases spanning the gap. The CDR3 is made up of 15 amino acids. Germline V lookup: CDR1 LGHDT, CDR2 YNNKEL (reference sequence). The CDR3 reads CASSQAGTSTDTQYF. The CDR3 bases are TGTGCCAGCAGCCAGGCGGGGACGAGCACAGATACGCAGTATTTT.

This sequence joins TRBV7-9 and TRBJ1-1; D possibly corresponds to TRBD1 (5 bases). The CDR3 runs to 14 residues. V gave up 3 bases and J gave up 7 bases, with 15 bases separating them. CDR1 and CDR2 (germline): SEHNR, FQNEAQ (reference sequence). The CDR3 DNA reads TGTGCCAGCAGCTTGGTGTCAGGGAGGGATGAAGCTTTCTTT. Translated: CASSLVSGRDEAFF.

V is TRBV10-3 and J is TRBJ1-6; D unclear. The germline gives CDR1 ENHRY, CDR2 SYGVKD. The V end lost 6 bases, the J end lost 11 bases, and 14 bases lay between the germline ends. The CDR3 length is 13 residues. The CDR3 DNA is TGTGCCATCAGGCGGGTCAACGGAGCACCCCTCCACTTT. Amino acid sequence: CAIRRVNGAPLHF.

The rearrangement uses TRBV9 and TRBJ2-3, with TRBD2 matching 9 bases. The CDR3 has 15 residues. With V trimmed by 3 bases and J by 7 bases, 9 bases remained unmatched. Germline values: CDR1 SGDLS, CDR2 YYNGEE. In nucleotides, the CDR3 is TGTGCCAGCAGCGGTACCGGGACTAGCTTAAATACGCAGTATTTT. Translating gives CASSGTGTSLNTQYF. Based on the CDR3 plus reference TRBV9 and TRBJ2-3, the full variable domain is DSGVTQTPKHLITATGQRVTLRCSPRSGDLSVYWYQQSLDQGLQFLIQYYNGEERAKGNILERFSAQQFPDLHSELNLSSLELGDSALYFCASSGTGTSLNTQYFGPGTRLTVL.

The chain is built from TRBV19 and TRBJ2-2; TRBD1 might be the D (5 bases). Germline CDR1 is LNHDA and CDR2 is SQIVND (reference sequence). The CDR3 consists of 12 residues. V was cut by 8 bases and J by 3 bases, with 7 bases left in between. The CDR3 loop is CASSRDTGELFF. In DNA, the CDR3 is TGTGCCAGTTCCAGGGACACCGGGGAGCTGTTTTTT. The full variable domain, with the rest looked up from reference TRBV19 and TRBJ2-2, is DGGITQSPKYLFRKEGQNVTLSCEQNLNHDAMYWYRQDPGQGLRLIYYSQIVNDFQKGDIAEGYSVSREKKESFPLTVTSAQKNPTAFYLCASSRDTGELFFGEGSRLTVL.

The J gene is TRBJ2-2, the V gene TRBV18, with D perhaps matching TRBD2 (5 bases). Germline V lookup: CDR1 KGHSH, CDR2 LQKENI. The CDR3 contains 14 residues. The V and J ends lost 6 bases and 1 base respectively, with 9 bases between them. This CDR3 is CASSAGRNTGELFF. The CDR3 DNA reads as TGTGCCAGCTCGGCGGGTAGGAACACCGGGGAGCTGTTTTTT.

The V and J genes are TRBV28 and TRBJ1-2; TRBD1 aligns across 9 bases. The length of the CDR3 is 14 residues. Germline V lookup: CDR1 MDHEN, CDR2 SYDVKM. After removal of 8 bases from V and 4 bases from J, the junction contained 8 bases not matched to a gene. The CDR3 loop is CASWGQGVSYGYTF. The CDR3 nucleotides are TGTGCCAGCTGGGGACAGGGAGTTTCCTATGGCTACACCTTC.

A single count supports this clone. This chain uses TRBV2 with TRBJ2-2; a weak D match, TRBD1 (5 bases). The CDR3 has 16 residues. CDR1 and CDR2 from the germline V gene are SNHLY and FYNNEI. V lost 2 bases, J lost 2 bases, and 12 bases lay in between. CDR3 in amino acids: CASSEWGSSNTGELFF. In DNA form, the CDR3 reads TGTGCCAGCAGTGAATGGGGCAGCTCTAACACCGGGGAGCTGTTTTTT.